A selection of T cell receptor beta chains follows, all from one sample in a study of CD8 T cells in Susac syndrome. One entry per CDR3 protein results from TCRdb running MiXCR on the immunoSEQ multiplex PCR reads. The sample includes about 210,000 distinct CDR3 sequences, around 95% of them seen just once. Sequenced: CD4+ T cells from PBMCs. These receptor sequences come from a human donor with multiple sclerosis. The conserved cysteine and the conserved F or W are not part of the CDR3 here.

J | V | CDR3
TRBJ2-7 | TRBV30 | AWSSGNSYEQY
TRBJ2-7 | TRBV9 | ASSVAGQGIGEQY
TRBJ2-7 | TRBV7-9 | ASSLASGWDEQY
TRBJ2-2 | TRBV12-3/TRBV12-4 | ASSLEGLITGELF
TRBJ2-5 | TRBV5-1 | ASSLESSRETQY
TRBJ2-1 | TRBV6-1 | ASGDPVGRTNNEQF
TRBJ1-5 | TRBV28 | ASRLEAGGGSNQPQH
TRBJ2-7 | TRBV15 | ATSRDLFVGRQY
TRBJ2-3 | TRBV12-3/TRBV12-4 | ASRPGHSTDTQY
TRBJ2-5 | TRBV7-3 | ASSQLAGVGETQY
TRBJ2-7 | TRBV12-3/TRBV12-4 | ASSSGQGYSYEQY
TRBJ2-7 | TRBV20-1 | SAGRSGRTYEQY
TRBJ1-2 | TRBV30 | AWSDYGDGYT
TRBJ1-1 | TRBV29-1 | SVRGESTEAF
TRBJ1-5 | TRBV19 | ASSIHHLLRDVQPQH
TRBJ1-1 | TRBV11-2 | ASSQDSGTEAF
TRBJ2-4 | TRBV6-1 | ASRVTGVDTKNIQY
TRBJ2-1 | TRBV6-2/TRBV6-3 | ASKASGSYEQF
TRBJ2-3 | TRBV27 | ASSLAHTQY
TRBJ2-7 | TRBV29-1 | SVAVGLYEQY
TRBJ1-1 | TRBV6-6 | ASSYNTVNTEAF
TRBJ1-4 | TRBV20-1 | SARDGRQNEKLF
TRBJ2-7 | TRBV5-1 | ASSLDGTPVYEQY
TRBJ2-6 | TRBV12-3/TRBV12-4 | ASRKRGAGANVLT
TRBJ2-7 | TRBV3-1 | ASSQRRSSYEQY
TRBJ1-5 | TRBV20-1 | SARFAVDQPQH
TRBJ2-2 | TRBV4-2 | ASSQDFGGHTGELF
TRBJ2-4 | TRBV9 | ASSVSGDPAKNIQY
TRBJ1-1 | TRBV10-3 | AISDRRGQAEAF
TRBJ2-1 | TRBV4-1 | ASSQVGNNNEQF
TRBJ2-1 | TRBV9 | ASSDPLIAGVWNEQF
TRBJ1-1 | TRBV20-1 | SASRAGGNTEAF
TRBJ1-1 | TRBV29-1 | SAAFVNTEAF
TRBJ1-6 | TRBV27 | ARQRFDRYNNSPLH
TRBJ2-5 | TRBV29-1 | SVEGLAGGFQETQY
TRBJ2-7 | TRBV21-1 | ASSAFRDRVHEQY
TRBJ2-7 | TRBV21-1 | ASTSTSGRSYEQY
TRBJ2-7 | TRBV20-1 | SASYPGQGSEQY
TRBJ2-1 | TRBV3-1 | ASSQAGADEQF
TRBJ1-4 | TRBV2 | ASSGTGSTGEKLF
TRBJ2-5 | TRBV7-2 | ASSLAHAGMETQY
TRBJ2-5 | TRBV4-1 | ASSQAGTGKETQY
TRBJ2-7 | TRBV30 | AWSYGGSMDLVHEQY
TRBJ1-6 | TRBV30 | AWSVGVSPLH
TRBJ2-7 | TRBV15 | ATSRSRQGREQY
TRBJ2-7 | TRBV5-1 | ASSLAQDAASSYEQY
TRBJ1-2 | TRBV3-1 | ASSHPRGGYT
TRBJ1-5 | TRBV5-1 | ASSLDGSNQPQH
TRBJ2-1 | TRBV4-1 | ASGRALSSYNEQF
TRBJ1-1 | TRBV5-6 | ASSSLRVMNTEAF
TRBJ2-7 | TRBV28 | ASSLTTGATNEQY
TRBJ1-4 | TRBV11-2 | ASSPGQGPLSNEKLF
TRBJ2-3 | TRBV7-6 | ASSRQGRTGTDTQY
TRBJ2-6 | TRBV30 | AWRANVLT
TRBJ2-1 | TRBV7-9 | ASSFETGYNEQF